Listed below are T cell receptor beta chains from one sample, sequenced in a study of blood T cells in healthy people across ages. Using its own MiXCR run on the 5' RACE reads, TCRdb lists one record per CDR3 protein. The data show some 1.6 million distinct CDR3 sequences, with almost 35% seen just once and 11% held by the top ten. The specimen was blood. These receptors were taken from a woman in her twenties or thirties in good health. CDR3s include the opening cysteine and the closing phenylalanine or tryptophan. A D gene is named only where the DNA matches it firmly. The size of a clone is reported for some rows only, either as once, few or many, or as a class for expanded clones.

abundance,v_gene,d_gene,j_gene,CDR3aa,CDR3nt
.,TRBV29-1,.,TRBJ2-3,CSAEPWTDTQYF,TGCAGCGCTGAACCGTGGACAGATACGCAGTATTTT
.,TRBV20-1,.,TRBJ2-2,CSARLEAGELFF,TGCAGTGCTAGACTAGAGGCGGGGGAGCTGTTTTTT
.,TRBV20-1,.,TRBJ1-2,CSASTGMGYGYTF,TGCAGTGCTAGTACAGGGATGGGGTATGGCTACACCTTC
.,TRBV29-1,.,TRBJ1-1,CSGAQKERTEAFF,TGCAGCGGTGCCCAGAAAGAGAGGACTGAAGCTTTCTTT
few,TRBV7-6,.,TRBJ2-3,CASSLTSNRWQSSSTDTQYF,TGTGCCAGCAGCTTAACGTCCAACCGCTGGCAGTCTTCGAGCACAGATACGCAGTATTTT
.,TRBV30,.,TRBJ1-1,CAWTWAMNTEAFF,TGTGCCTGGACCTGGGCAATGAACACTGAAGCTTTCTTT
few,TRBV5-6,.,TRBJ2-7,CASSWGNSGEQYF,TGTGCCAGCAGCTGGGGGAATTCTGGAGAGCAGTACTTC
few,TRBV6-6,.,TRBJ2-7,CASSYAVSYEQYF,TGTGCCAGCAGCTACGCAGTCTCCTACGAGCAGTACTTC
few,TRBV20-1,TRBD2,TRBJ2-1,CSASRGGNLGNEQFF,TGCAGTGCTAGTCGGGGGGGGAACCTTGGGAATGAGCAGTTCTTC
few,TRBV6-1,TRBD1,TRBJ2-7,CASSAGTVTYEQYF,TGTGCCAGCAGTGCCGGGACAGTCACCTACGAGCAGTACTTC
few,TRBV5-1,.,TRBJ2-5,CASRTDGGSFGGTQYF,TGCGCCAGCAGAACGGACGGAGGGAGCTTTGGGGGGACCCAGTACTTC
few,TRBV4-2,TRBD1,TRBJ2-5,CASGRTGLQETQYF,TGTGCCAGCGGGCGGACAGGCCTCCAAGAGACCCAGTACTTC
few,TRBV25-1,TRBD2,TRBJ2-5,CASSDPSGGLSTRETQYF,TGTGCCAGCAGTGACCCCAGCGGGGGCCTTTCCACGCGGGAGACCCAGTACTTC
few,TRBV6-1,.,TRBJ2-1,CASSEVSVPRGEQFF,TGTGCCAGCAGTGAGGTTTCGGTTCCGAGGGGGGAGCAGTTCTTC
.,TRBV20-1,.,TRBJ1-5,CSARGVGQGSNQPQHF,TGCAGTGCTCGAGGGGTGGGACAAGGAAGCAATCAGCCCCAGCATTTT
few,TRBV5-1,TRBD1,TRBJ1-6,CASSPGQLSSYNSPLHF,TGCGCCAGCAGCCCGGGACAGCTAAGCTCCTATAATTCACCCCTCCACTTT
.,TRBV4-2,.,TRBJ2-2,CASSQISRELFF,TGTGCCAGCAGCCAGATATCGAGGGAGCTGTTTTTT
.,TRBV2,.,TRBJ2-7,CASTPRGPTMGEQYF,TGTGCCAGCACCCCTCGCGGTCCTACCATGGGGGAGCAGTACTTC
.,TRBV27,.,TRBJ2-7,CVSSLGHRATYEQYF,TGTGTCAGCAGTTTAGGGCACAGAGCTACCTACGAGCAGTACTTC
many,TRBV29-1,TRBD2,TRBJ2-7,CSVSSGSYEQYF,TGCAGCGTTTCTAGCGGGTCCTACGAGCAGTACTTC
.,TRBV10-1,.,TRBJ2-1,CASSNPRGLKGNEQFF,TGCGCCAGCAGTAACCCCCGGGGGCTCAAGGGCAATGAGCAGTTCTTC
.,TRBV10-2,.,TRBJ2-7,CASSGPSPYEQYF,TGCGCCAGCAGTGGCCCATCCCCCTACGAGCAGTACTTC
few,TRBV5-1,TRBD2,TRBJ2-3,CASSYGGGHTDTQYF,TGCGCCAGCAGCTACGGCGGGGGTCACACAGATACGCAGTATTTT
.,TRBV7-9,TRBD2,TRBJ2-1,CASSSNPGLAGGHNEQFF,TGTGCCAGCAGCTCAAACCCTGGACTAGCGGGGGGACACAATGAGCAGTTCTTC
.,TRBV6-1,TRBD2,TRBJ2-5,CASSEAGGPETQYF,TGTGCCAGCAGTGAGGCGGGGGGCCCAGAGACCCAGTACTTC
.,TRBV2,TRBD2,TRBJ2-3,CAGIAGITDTQYF,TGTGCCGGAATAGCGGGGATAACAGATACGCAGTATTTT
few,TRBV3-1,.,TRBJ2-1,CASSPGGTYYNEQFF,TGTGCCAGCAGCCCCGGAGGTACATACTACAATGAGCAGTTCTTC
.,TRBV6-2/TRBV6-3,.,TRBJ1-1,CASIQLGVNTEAFF,TGTGCCAGCATCCAACTGGGGGTGAACACTGAAGCTTTCTTT
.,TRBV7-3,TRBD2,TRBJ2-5,CASSPRGGASSETQYF,TGTGCCAGCAGCCCCCGCGGGGGGGCCTCCAGCGAGACCCAGTACTTC
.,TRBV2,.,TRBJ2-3,CAGSGDAGTDTQYF,TGTGCCGGCAGTGGGGACGCCGGCACAGATACGCAGTATTTT
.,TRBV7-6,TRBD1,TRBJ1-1,CASGPGQTVTEAFF,TGTGCCAGCGGCCCGGGACAGACGGTGACTGAAGCTTTCTTT
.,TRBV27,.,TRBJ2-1,CASSFGGYGSNEQFF,TGTGCCAGCAGTTTCGGCGGGTATGGATCCAATGAGCAGTTCTTC
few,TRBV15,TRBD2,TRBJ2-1,CATSRGLAGGFYYEQFF,TGTGCCACCAGCAGAGGACTAGCGGGAGGCTTTTACTATGAGCAGTTCTTC
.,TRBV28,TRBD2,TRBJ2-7,CASSLRGSGRYERYF,TGTGCCAGCAGTCTCCGGGGTAGCGGGAGATACGAGCGGTACTTC
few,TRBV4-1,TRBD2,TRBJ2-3,CASSLRVAGEDTQYF,TGCGCCAGCAGCCTCCGGGTAGCGGGAGAAGATACGCAGTATTTT
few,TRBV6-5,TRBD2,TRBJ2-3,CASSYTWDVIAGGPIRPDTQYF,TGTGCCAGCAGTTACACATGGGATGTAATAGCGGGGGGGCCCATCAGGCCAGATACGCAGTATTTT
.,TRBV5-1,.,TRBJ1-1,CASSVEGHRGGTEAFF,TGCGCCAGCAGCGTGGAAGGGCATCGCGGGGGGACTGAAGCTTTCTTT
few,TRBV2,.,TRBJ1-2,CASSEDGRETYGYTF,TGTGCCAGCAGTGAGGACGGACGGGAAACCTATGGCTACACCTTC
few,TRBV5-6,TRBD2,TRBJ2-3,CASSSTSGGAWATDTQYF,TGTGCCAGCAGCTCGACTAGCGGGGGGGCGTGGGCGACAGATACGCAGTATTTT
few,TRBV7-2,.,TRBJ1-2,CASSPYISPTYGYTF,TGTGCCAGCAGCCCCTACATCAGCCCCACCTATGGCTACACCTTC
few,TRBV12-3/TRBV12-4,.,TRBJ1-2,CASSLRDTTYGYTF,TGTGCCAGCAGTTTGCGGGACACGACCTATGGCTACACCTTC
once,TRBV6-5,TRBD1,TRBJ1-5,CASSYRDRNQPQHF,TGTGCCAGCAGTTATCGGGACAGGAATCAGCCCCAGCATTTT
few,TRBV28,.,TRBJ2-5,CASSLPRQYQETQYF,TGTGCCAGCAGTTTACCCAGACAGTACCAAGAGACCCAGTACTTC
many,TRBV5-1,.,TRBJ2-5,CASSLGTQGETQYF,TGCGCCAGCAGCTTGGGGACCCAGGGGGAGACCCAGTACTTC
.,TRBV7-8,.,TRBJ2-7,CASSGRPTYEQYF,TGTGCCAGCAGTGGGCGACCGACCTACGAGCAGTACTTC
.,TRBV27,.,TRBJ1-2,CASSTGTGKTNYGYTF,TGTGCCAGCAGCACCGGGACGGGAAAAACTAACTATGGCTACACCTTC
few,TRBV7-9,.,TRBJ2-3,CASSSGTGASTDTQYF,TGTGCCAGCAGCTCTGGGACTGGAGCGAGCACAGATACGCAGTATTTT
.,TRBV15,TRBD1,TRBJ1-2,CATSKTGKNYGYTF,TGTGCCACCAGCAAGACAGGGAAAAACTATGGCTACACCTTC
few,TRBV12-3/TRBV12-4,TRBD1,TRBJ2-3,CASSLKRGTVSLFGTDTQYF,TGTGCCAGCAGCCTCAAAAGGGGGACAGTGTCCCTGTTCGGTACAGATACGCAGTATTTT
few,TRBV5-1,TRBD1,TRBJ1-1,CASSPQGQGGTEAFF,TGCGCCAGCAGCCCTCAGGGACAGGGTGGCACTGAAGCTTTCTTT
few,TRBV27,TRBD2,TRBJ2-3,CASVRTSGASTDTQYF,TGTGCCAGCGTGAGGACTAGCGGGGCTAGCACAGATACGCAGTATTTT
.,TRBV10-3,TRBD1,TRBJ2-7,CAIGDSLYEQYF,TGTGCCATCGGGGACAGCTTGTACGAGCAGTACTTC
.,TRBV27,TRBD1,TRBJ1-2,CASRVPRGLGYGYTF,TGTGCCAGCAGAGTCCCCAGGGGGCTGGGCTATGGTTACACCTTC